The 5 T cell receptor beta chains listed next were all sequenced from one sample in a study of blood T cell repertoires in COVID-19. Sequencing used immunoSEQ multiplex PCR; TCRdb keeps in-frame clones, though not all of them. This repertoire shows 300,000 or so clones, roughly 87% found once; its top ten account for 5.5% to 7%. Material for sequencing was PBMCs or T cells enriched from blood (not recorded which). Source of these receptors: a woman aged 30 to 39 who had recovered from COVID-19.

The CDR3 DNA reads TGTGCCAGCAGCCCCCCGGGAGGGACTAGCGTTAGCTCGGATACGCAGTATTTT. It is translated as CASSPPGGTSVSSDTQYF. The V call is TRBV9, the J call TRBJ2-3, with TRBD2 matching 10 bases. The V segment lost 4 bases and the J segment 6 bases; nucleotides outside the gene matches: 17. Germline CDR1 and CDR2: SGDLS and YYNGEE. The CDR3 extends over 18 amino acids.

This clone was seen more than once but under ten times. CDR3 region: CAWSVRQNTEAFF. DNA of the CDR3: TGTGCCTGGAGTGTACGACAGAACACTGAAGCTTTCTTT. The rearrangement links TRBV30 to TRBJ1-1, with no clear D. CDR3 length: 13 residues. Germline V gene lookup returns CDR1 GTSNPN and CDR2 SVGIG (reference sequence). Trimming left V 0 bases short and J 1 base short, with 6 bases between. The whole variable domain, remainder taken from reference TRBV30 and TRBJ1-1, is SQTIHQWPATLVQPVGSPLSLECTVEGTSNPNLYWYRQAAGRGLQLLFYSVGIGQISSEVPQNLSASRPQDRQFILSSKKLLLSDSGFYLCAWSVRQNTEAFFGQGTRLTVV.

The V gene is TRBV2, the J gene TRBJ1-6; 7 positions agree with TRBD1. V was clipped by 5 bases and J by 7 bases; unmatched bases: 5. Germline loops: CDR1 SNHLY, CDR2 FYNNEI. The CDR3 has 14 amino acids. The CDR3 coding sequence is TGTGCCAGCAGTAGTGACAGGGTGAATTCACCCCTCCACTTT. Amino acids: CASSSDRVNSPLHF.

The chain employs TRBV30 and TRBJ2-7, with no clear D. The CDR3 is 12 residues long. The germline V gene encodes CDR1 GTSNPN and CDR2 SVGIG (reference sequence). V lost 2 bases to trimming and J lost 0 bases, with 5 bases between them. This CDR3 reads CAWSPVSYEQYF. The CDR3 nucleotides are TGTGCCTGGAGTCCGGTCTCCTACGAGCAGTACTTC. The whole variable domain, remainder taken from reference TRBV30 and TRBJ2-7, is SQTIHQWPATLVQPVGSPLSLECTVEGTSNPNLYWYRQAAGRGLQLLFYSVGIGQISSEVPQNLSASRPQDRQFILSSKKLLLSDSGFYLCAWSPVSYEQYFGPGTRLTVT.

The chain joins TRBV11-1 to TRBJ1-1; D is ambiguous. The ends were cut back, 5 bases at V and 6 bases at J, with 7 bases in the middle. CDR3 size: 11 residues. Germline V lookup: CDR1 SGHAT, CDR2 FQDESV (reference sequence). CDR3 in amino acids: CASSHGAEAFF. DNA for the CDR3: TGTGCCAGCAGCCATGGAGCTGAAGCTTTCTTT.